A single sample is the source of the 10 T cell receptor beta chains below, sequenced in a study of blood T cell repertoires in COVID-19. Libraries were prepared by immunoSEQ multiplex PCR; TCRdb keeps only in-frame clonotypes and omits some of them. This sample has 80,000 to 95,000 clones, with approximately 81% found just once. Source material: peripheral blood. The receptors were sampled from an elderly man with active or convalescent COVID-19.

This clone was recorded once. This chain joins TRBV7-2 and TRBJ1-1; 7 positions agree with TRBD1. This CDR3 has 16 residues. Per germline, CDR1 SGHTA and CDR2 FQGNSA. Trimming cost V 5 bases and J 5 bases; bases outside gene matches: 14. This chain's CDR3 is CASSIDVRAGGTEAFF. CDR3 coding DNA: TGTGCCAGCAGCATAGATGTCAGGGCAGGGGGGACTGAAGCTTTCTTT.

The chain is built from TRBV6-5 and TRBJ1-2; no clear D gene. Per germline, CDR1 MNHEY and CDR2 SVGAGI. Trimming stripped 4 bases from V and 5 bases from J, with 8 bases between. This CDR3 spans 12 amino acids. CDR3 sequence: CASSSLWYGYTF. The CDR3 coding sequence is TGTGCCAGCAGTTCCCTATGGTATGGCTACACCTTC.

The V gene is TRBV10-2, the J gene TRBJ1-6; D is perhaps TRBD1 (6 bases). The germline V gene encodes CDR1 WSHSY and CDR2 SAAADI. This CDR3 has 15 residues. V gave up 6 bases and J gave up 5 bases, with 14 bases separating them. CDR3 amino acids: CASRRPDRNNSPLHF. The CDR3 DNA reads as TGCGCCAGCAGGAGACCGGACAGAAATAATTCACCCCTCCACTTT.

This chain uses TRBV30 with TRBJ2-7; 8 nucleotides line up with TRBD1. Trimming at V came to 7 bases and at J to 2 bases, leaving 13 bases not matched to a gene. Germline assignment: CDR1 GTSNPN and CDR2 SVGIG (reference sequence). The CDR3 totals 15 residues. For the CDR3, the DNA is TGTGCCTTGAAGAACCCGACAGGGGCAACCTACGAGCAGTACTTC. Its protein product is CALKNPTGATYEQYF.

The chain joins TRBV7-8 to TRBJ2-2, with 7 nucleotides matching TRBD2. In germline, CDR1 is SGHVS, CDR2 FQNEAQ. V shed 1 base, J shed 0 bases, and the junction held 5 bases outside the gene matches. This CDR3 is 17 amino acids long. CDR3 sequence: CASSLERAGPNTGELFF. For the CDR3, the DNA is TGTGCCAGCAGCTTAGAGAGAGCGGGGCCGAACACCGGGGAGCTGTTTTTT.

This chain links TRBV7-8 with TRBJ1-2; no clear D gene. Per germline, CDR1 SGHVS and CDR2 FQNEAQ. V was pared by 4 bases and J by 5 bases, with 35 bases between. The CDR3 is 21 amino acids. In DNA form, the CDR3 reads TGTGCCAGCAGCTCCTTGAGGCCGGGAGGTCGGAAAGACGCTTTAAGGTATGGCTACACCTTC. Its protein is CASSSLRPGGRKDALRYGYTF. The full variable domain, in which reference TRBV7-8 and TRBJ1-2 provide the parts outside the CDR3, is GAGVSQSPRYKVAKRGQDVALRCDPISGHVSLFWYQQALGQGPEFLTYFQNEAQLDKSGLPSDRFFAERPEGSVSTLKIQRTQQEDSAVYLCASSSLRPGGRKDALRYGYTFGSGTRLTVV.

V usage is TRBV19 and J usage is TRBJ1-6; a possible D gene is TRBD1 (6 bases). The CDR3 has 14 residues. V lost 3 bases, J lost 8 bases, and 11 bases lay in between. Germline V lookup: CDR1 LNHDA, CDR2 SQIVND (reference sequence). CDR3 residues: CASSIGQGYSPLHF. The DNA for the CDR3 is TGTGCCAGTAGTATCGGGCAGGGGTATTCACCCCTCCACTTT.

This clone has a handful of counts. The chain employs TRBV7-6 and TRBJ1-3; D is undetermined. V was cut by 1 base and J by 0 bases, with 10 bases left in between. The CDR3 is 16 amino acids. Germline loops: CDR1 SGHVS, CDR2 FNYEAQ. The CDR3 region has the DNA TGTGCCAGCAGCTTAGGAGGCGGGAGCTCTGGAAACACCATATATTTT. Its translation is CASSLGGGSSGNTIYF.

This rearrangement joins TRBV28 to TRBJ1-2; D is undetermined. Germline values: CDR1 MDHEN, CDR2 SYDVKM. The CDR3 is made up of 15 amino acids. Trimming pared 3 bases from V and 3 bases from J, leaving 14 bases between. The CDR3 region is CASSFGSWEDYGYTF. The CDR3 DNA reads as TGTGCCAGCAGTTTTGGTTCTTGGGAGGACTATGGCTACACCTTC.

The V gene is TRBV3-1 (or the pseudogene TRBV3-2), the J gene TRBJ2-3; D gene ambiguous. The CDR3 loop spans 15 amino acids. V gave up 0 bases and J gave up 8 bases, with 15 bases separating them. Germline CDR1 reads LGHDT; CDR2 reads YNNKEL (reference sequence). CDR3 region: CASSQDMASSGTQYF. The CDR3 DNA reads as TGTGCCAGCAGCCAAGATATGGCCTCTTCAGGTACGCAGTATTTT.